The next 8 T cell receptor beta chains were all read from a single sample in a study of CD8 T cells in ankylosing spondylitis. TCRdb re-called the 5' RACE reads through MiXCR, storing one row per CDR3 protein. The sample has around 300,000 distinct CDR3 sequences, about 15% seen once. What was sequenced was blood, either unsorted or a sorted T cell fraction (not recorded which). Receptors were obtained from a male donor with ankylosing spondylitis or in good health (not recorded which).

Here the CDR3 DNA reads TGTGCCAGCTCCCGGACCCGAGGTTCCGCCTACGAGCAGTACTTC. As protein: CASSRTRGSAYEQYF. V gene TRBV18 combines with J gene TRBJ2-7; D is ambiguous. The germline V and J ends were trimmed by 6 bases and 2 bases, with 17 bases remaining between them. The V gene's germline CDR1 is KGHSH and CDR2 LQKENI. The CDR3 runs 15 residues.

The chain couples TRBV7-2 to TRBJ2-5; TRBD2 is a possible D gene (6 bases). The V gene's germline CDR1 is SGHTA and CDR2 FQGNSA. Between the trimmed V and J ends, which lost 1 base and 3 bases, there was a span of 15 bases. The CDR3 runs to 16 residues. The CDR3 coding sequence is TGTGCCAGCAGCTTAGAGGCAGGGTGGGGGGAAGAGACCCAGTACTTC. It specifies CASSLEAGWGEETQYF.

This clonotype was seen a few times. The genes are TRBV7-2 and TRBJ2-7; tentatively, D is TRBD1 (6 bases). CDR3 length: 16 residues. Germline V CDR1 and CDR2: SGHTA, FQGNSA. V dropped 5 bases and J dropped 0 bases, with 17 bases sitting between them. Here the CDR3 DNA reads TGTGCCAGCAGCCCCCAGACAGGAGGAGCCTCCTACGAGCAGTACTTC. This encodes CASSPQTGGASYEQYF.

The CDR3 coding sequence is TGTGCCACCAGTGGGGTGACGGACTCCTACAATGAGCAGTTCTTC. Amino acids: CATSGVTDSYNEQFF. The V call is TRBV24-1, the J call TRBJ2-1; D is undetermined. The CDR3 runs to 15 residues. V was trimmed by 5 bases and J by 0 bases, leaving 10 bases between them. The germline gives CDR1 KGHDR, CDR2 SFDVKD.

This clonotype showed up just a few times. The chain recombines TRBV10-2 with TRBJ1-1; 10 bases match TRBD1. The CDR3 runs to 17 residues. Germline values: CDR1 WSHSY, CDR2 SAAADI. With 7 bases clipped from V and 0 bases from J, the junction kept 11 bases outside the gene matches. The DNA for the CDR3 is TGCGCCAGCAATAACGACAGGGGGCTTTCGGTGAACACTGAAGCTTTCTTT. Translating it yields CASNNDRGLSVNTEAFF.

This chain links TRBV10-1 with TRBJ2-3, with D tentatively TRBD2 (5 bases). The V end was cut by 7 bases, the J end by 0 bases, with 8 bases between. Germline-derived CDR1 and CDR2 are WNHNN and SYGVQD (reference sequence). The CDR3 sequence is 13 residues long. CDR3 in amino acids: CASNQRSTDTQYF. In nucleotides, the CDR3 is TGCGCCAGCAATCAGCGGAGCACAGATACGCAGTATTTT.

This clonotype was detected only a few times. The chain couples TRBV10-3 to TRBJ1-5; D gene unclear. The germline V gene has CDR1 ENHRY and CDR2 SYGVKD. The CDR3 loop spans 14 amino acids. The V and J ends lost 3 bases and 2 bases respectively, with 8 bases between them. CDR3 DNA sequence: TGTGCCATCAGTGACTTGGACGGCAATCAGCCCCAGCATTTT. Translated, it gives CAISDLDGNQPQHF.

This rearrangement joins TRBV5-1 to TRBJ2-5, with 7 bases matching TRBD1. V gave up 3 bases and J gave up 3 bases; unmatched junction bases: 5. CDR1 and CDR2 (germline): SGHRS, YFSETQ. The CDR3 has 14 amino acids. The CDR3 DNA reads TGCGCCAGCAGCTACGGGACAGTTAAAGAGACCCAGTACTTC. Protein: CASSYGTVKETQYF.